A selection of T cell receptor beta chains follows, all from one sample in a study of regulatory T cells in long-lasting Graves disease. TCRdb recomputed calls from the multiplex PCR reads with MiXCR, one row per CDR3 protein. The data contain approximately 230,000 distinct CDR3 sequences, around 16% of them singletons. The sample in question was peripheral blood mononuclear cells (PBMCs), obtained at new diagnosis, from a patient treated with antithyroid drugs. The source of these receptors is a female donor with Graves disease. CDR3s include the opening cysteine and the closing phenylalanine or tryptophan. Fields, in order: J gene, D gene, V gene, clone size, CDR3 DNA, CDR3 protein. D genes are given only for firm matches. Size is omitted from some rows. Given values are once, few, many or a class for expanded clones.

TRBJ2-1 | TRBD2 | TRBV7-9 | few | TGTGCCAGCAGCTTAGGAGCGGGAGTCGGTGAGCAGTTCTTC | CASSLGAGVGEQFF
TRBJ2-1 | - | TRBV15 | many | TGTGCCACCAGCACAGTAACCCGGAGCTCCTACAATGAGCAGTTCTTC | CATSTVTRSSYNEQFF
TRBJ2-7 | TRBD2 | TRBV7-9 | few | TGTGCCAGCAGCCCCTCATCGCTTGGACTAGCGGTCTCCTACGAGCAGTACTTC | CASSPSSLGLAVSYEQYF
TRBJ2-2 | TRBD2 | TRBV20-1 | few | TGCAGTGCTAGTAGGGCTAGCGGGACCGGGGAGCTGTTTTTT | CSASRASGTGELFF
TRBJ2-5 | TRBD1 | TRBV5-1 | many | TGCGCCAGCAGCGAAAGACAGGGTGAGGTAGAGACCCAGTACTTC | CASSERQGEVETQYF
TRBJ2-7 | - | TRBV6-2/TRBV6-3 | many | TGCGCCAGCAGTGTGGGGGACGAGCAGTACTTC | CASSVGDEQYF
TRBJ1-3 | - | TRBV28 | many | TGTGCCAGCACTGTCGGGTCGATCTCTGGAAACACCATATATTTT | CASTVGSISGNTIYF
TRBJ1-2 | - | TRBV24-1 | many | TGTGCCACCAGTGATAATAGCCGAGACAGAGACTATGGCTACACCTTC | CATSDNSRDRDYGYTF
TRBJ2-7 | TRBD1 | TRBV7-2 | - | TGTGCCAGCAGCCTCTCTAGACAGGGTCAGCAGTACTTC | CASSLSRQGQQYF
TRBJ1-5 | - | TRBV19 | many | TGTGCCAGTAATAACCCCCAGGCAGGGTATCAGCCCCAGCATTTT | CASNNPQAGYQPQHF
TRBJ2-5 | TRBD2 | TRBV20-1 | many | TGCAGTGCTAGAGAAAGACTAGCGGGACTAAAAGAGACCCAGTACTTC | CSARERLAGLKETQYF
TRBJ1-2 | TRBD1 | TRBV29-1 | many | TGCAGCGCCTCGGACAGGGTAGGAGGCTACACCTTC | CSASDRVGGYTF
TRBJ2-7 | - | TRBV20-1 | many | TGCAGTGCTAGAGGGGTCCAGGCATCCTACGAGCAGTACTTC | CSARGVQASYEQYF
TRBJ1-5 | - | TRBV19 | many | TGTGCCAGTAGTATCCTCCGAAATCAGCCCCAGCATTTT | CASSILRNQPQHF
TRBJ2-1 | TRBD2 | TRBV20-1 | - | TGCAGTGCTAGACGCGGGAGCGGGAGGGCAATTAATGAGCAGTTCTTC | CSARRGSGRAINEQFF
TRBJ2-5 | TRBD2 | TRBV18 | many | TGTGCCAGCTCACCATGGACTAGCGGGGGAGAGACCCAGTACTTC | CASSPWTSGGETQYF
TRBJ2-3 | TRBD2 | TRBV29-1 | many | TGCAGCGGTACTAGCGGGAGCATCGCAGATACGCAGTATTTT | CSGTSGSIADTQYF
TRBJ1-2 | - | TRBV28 | many | TGTGCCAGCTCTGAGACCCTTGGGACACGTTATGGCTACACCTTC | CASSETLGTRYGYTF
TRBJ2-5 | TRBD1 | TRBV24-1 | many | TGTGCCACCAGTGATTACAGGGGGCCGGTGGAGACCCAGTACTTC | CATSDYRGPVETQYF
TRBJ2-7 | TRBD1 | TRBV2 | many | TGTGCCAGCAGTAAACCGGACAGGGGGCACTACGAGCAGTACTTC | CASSKPDRGHYEQYF
TRBJ1-3 | - | TRBV12-3/TRBV12-4 | - | TGTGCCAGCAGCCCCTACGTGTCTGGAAACACCATATATTTT | CASSPYVSGNTIYF
TRBJ2-3 | TRBD2 | TRBV6-2/TRBV6-3 | many | TGTGCCAGCAGGAGCCATAGCGGGAGGGATGGTAGCACAGATACGCAGTATTTT | CASRSHSGRDGSTDTQYF
TRBJ2-3 | TRBD2 | TRBV24-1 | many | TGTGCCACCAGTGATGGGACTAGCGGAGACACAGATACGCAGTATTTT | CATSDGTSGDTDTQYF
TRBJ1-2 | - | TRBV27 | many | TGTGCCAGCAGTTTCAGCGACAGCTTCAATGGCTACACCTTC | CASSFSDSFNGYTF
TRBJ1-4 | TRBD1 | TRBV3-1 | many | TGTGCCAGCAGCCAGGCCGGGACAGGGCCTGAAAAACTGTTTTTT | CASSQAGTGPEKLFF
TRBJ2-7 | - | TRBV28 | - | TGTGCCAGCAATTCGGGGGAGCAGTACTTC | CASNSGEQYF
TRBJ1-2 | - | TRBV24-1 | many | TGTGCCACCAGTGATTCTCCCCAGGATCGAGAAGGCTACACCTTC | CATSDSPQDREGYTF
TRBJ2-2 | TRBD2 | TRBV30 | many | TGTGCCTGGAGTCTCAGCGGGAGGAACACCGGGGAGCTGTTTTTT | CAWSLSGRNTGELFF
TRBJ1-2 | - | TRBV2 | - | TGTGCCAGCAGAGATCAGGGGAATACATACTTC | CASRDQGNTYF
TRBJ2-5 | - | TRBV2 | many | TGTGCCAGCAGAAAAAGTACAGGGGAGGGAGAGACCCAGTACTTC | CASRKSTGEGETQYF
TRBJ2-1 | - | TRBV7-3 | - | TGTGCCAGCAGCCCGCCGGGTCCCGCGAGGAGTGAGCAGTTCTTC | CASSPPGPARSEQFF
TRBJ2-2 | - | TRBV30 | many | TGTGCCTGGAGGTGGAATACCGGGGAGCTGTTTTTT | CAWRWNTGELFF
TRBJ2-1 | - | TRBV7-3 | many | TGTGCCAGCAGCCATGGGAGGGGTGGGGGCGAGCAGTTCTTC | CASSHGRGGGEQFF
TRBJ2-2 | - | TRBV7-9 | many | TGTGCCAGCAGCTTAGATAACGCCGGGGAGCTGTTTTTT | CASSLDNAGELFF
TRBJ1-2 | - | TRBV30 | many | TGTGCCTGGAGCCACGGGACCTATGGCTACACCTTC | CAWSHGTYGYTF
TRBJ2-1 | - | TRBV6-2/TRBV6-3 | many | TGTGCCAGCACCCGTGGGAGCTCCTACAATGAGCAGTTCTTC | CASTRGSSYNEQFF
TRBJ2-7 | - | TRBV2 | many | TGTGCCAGCAGTGAAGAAAGGGATTTAAGCTACGAGCAGTACTTC | CASSEERDLSYEQYF
TRBJ1-1 | - | TRBV6-1 | - | TGTGCCAGCGGTGATGGGGCTGAAGCTTTCTTT | CASGDGAEAFF
TRBJ1-1 | TRBD1 | TRBV6-4 | many | TGTGCCAGCAGTGCACAGGGGGCGGGTGAAGCTTTCTTT | CASSAQGAGEAFF
TRBJ2-1 | TRBD2 | TRBV29-1 | many | TGCAGCGTTGGGGATAGCGGGATTGAGCAGTTCTTC | CSVGDSGIEQFF
TRBJ2-1 | TRBD2 | TRBV7-9 | many | TGTGCCAGCAGCTTAGCTGGTGCTAGCGGGAGGCTACCCTACAATGAGCAGTTCTTC | CASSLAGASGRLPYNEQFF
TRBJ1-2 | TRBD1 | TRBV2 | many | TGTGCCGGCAGGGACAGGGGGATTAACTATGGCTACACCTTC | CAGRDRGINYGYTF
TRBJ1-5 | TRBD1 | TRBV19 | few | TGTGCCAGTACCCCGGGACAGCCTTATAGCAATCAGCCCCAGCATTTT | CASTPGQPYSNQPQHF
TRBJ1-3 | - | TRBV19 | - | TGTGCCAGTAGTATTGGCGGCACCTACTTCTCTGGAAACACCATATATTTT | CASSIGGTYFSGNTIYF
TRBJ1-5 | - | TRBV28 | many | TGTGCCAGCAGCACGGGAAGGCGGGATCAGCCCCAGCATTTT | CASSTGRRDQPQHF
TRBJ2-5 | - | TRBV3-1 | - | TGTGCCAGCAGCCAAGTGGGCCCGGACGAGACCCAGTACTTC | CASSQVGPDETQYF
TRBJ2-6 | - | TRBV6-4 | - | TGTGCCAGCAGTGACCGCGGGGGCTTTGGGGCCAACGTCCTGACTTTC | CASSDRGGFGANVLTF
TRBJ2-1 | - | TRBV14 | many | TGTGCCAGCAGCCAAGTCCAGTATTCCAATGAGCAGTTCTTC | CASSQVQYSNEQFF
TRBJ1-5 | TRBD1 | TRBV7-2 | many | TGTGCCAGCAGCTTATACACAGGGGATCAGCCCCAGCATTTT | CASSLYTGDQPQHF
TRBJ2-5 | TRBD2 | TRBV6-1 | many | TGTGCCAGCAGTGACCCAGCGGGAGCGCGAGAGACCCAGTACTTC | CASSDPAGARETQYF
TRBJ1-1 | TRBD1 | TRBV11-2 | many | TGTGCCAGCAGCTTGGCACAGGGGTATGGCACTGAAGCTTTCTTT | CASSLAQGYGTEAFF
TRBJ2-3 | - | TRBV20-1 | many | TGCAGTGCTAGAGACCGGACCTCCCGGTGGTACAGAGCAAGCACAGATACGCAGTATTTT | CSARDRTSRWYRASTDTQYF
TRBJ2-5 | TRBD1 | TRBV7-8 | many | TGTGCCAGCAGCTTAGAAGGGGGCAGCGGCGAGACCCAGTACTTC | CASSLEGGSGETQYF
TRBJ2-7 | - | TRBV18 | - | TGTGCCAGCTCACCAGTCACCAACTACGAGCAGTACTTC | CASSPVTNYEQYF
TRBJ1-2 | - | TRBV12-3/TRBV12-4 | many | TGTGCCAGCAGTCGACAGAAATATGGCTACACCTTC | CASSRQKYGYTF
TRBJ2-7 | - | TRBV12-3/TRBV12-4 | many | TGTGCCAGCAGTTTTGGGCAGGTCACCGACGAGCAGTACTTC | CASSFGQVTDEQYF
TRBJ1-2 | TRBD1 | TRBV20-1 | - | TGCAGTGCTTCCCGGACAGGGGGCGCAAAGAACACCTTC | CSASRTGGAKNTF
TRBJ2-2 | - | TRBV10-2 | many | TGCGCCAGCAGTGATACAGGGACCGGGGAGCTGTTTTTT | CASSDTGTGELFF
TRBJ2-7 | - | TRBV7-8 | many | TGTGCCAGCAGAATAGGTAGGGCCGAGCAGTACTTC | CASRIGRAEQYF